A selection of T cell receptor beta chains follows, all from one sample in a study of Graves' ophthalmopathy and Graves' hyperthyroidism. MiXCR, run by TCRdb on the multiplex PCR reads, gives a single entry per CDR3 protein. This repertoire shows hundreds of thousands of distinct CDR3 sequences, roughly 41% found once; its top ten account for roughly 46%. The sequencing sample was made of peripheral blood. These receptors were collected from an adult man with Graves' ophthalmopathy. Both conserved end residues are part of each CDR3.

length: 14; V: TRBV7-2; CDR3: CASSPVMGEGGYTF
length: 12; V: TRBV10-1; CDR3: CASRGNTDTQYF
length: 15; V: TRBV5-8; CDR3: CASSPVDRTYGGYTF
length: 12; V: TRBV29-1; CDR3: CSTRQGRYEQYF
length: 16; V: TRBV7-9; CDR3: CASSFQVGQGGTEAFF
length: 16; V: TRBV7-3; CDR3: CASSLIAGTTFYEQYF
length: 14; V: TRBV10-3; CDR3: CAIREGAANSPLHF
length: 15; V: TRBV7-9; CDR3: CASRPGQANTGELFF
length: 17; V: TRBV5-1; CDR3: CACTLSGISARANVLTF
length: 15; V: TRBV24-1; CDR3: CATSDFEQGSVKLFF
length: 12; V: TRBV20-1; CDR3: CSASDRGRGYTF
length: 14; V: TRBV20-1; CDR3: CSARTSGRVGEQYF
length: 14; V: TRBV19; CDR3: CASSTRAQLYEQYF
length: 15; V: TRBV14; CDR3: CASSSQRDVNYEQYF
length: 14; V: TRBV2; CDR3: CASSMTGGSYEQYF
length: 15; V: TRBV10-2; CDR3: CASSESGPAGQPQHF
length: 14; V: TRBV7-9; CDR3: CASSKTGAEETQYF
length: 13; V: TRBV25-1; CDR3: CASKRGRGYGYTF
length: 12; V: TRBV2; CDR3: CASRKQDEKLFF
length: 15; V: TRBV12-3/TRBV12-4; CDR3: CASSPLAGGPETQYF
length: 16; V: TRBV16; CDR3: CASSLRTGVGNQPQHF
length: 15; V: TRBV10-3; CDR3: CASSTRGGSGETQYF
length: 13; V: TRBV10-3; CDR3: CASSHPRNHEQYF
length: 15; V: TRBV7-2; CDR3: CASSLRGGGNYGYTF
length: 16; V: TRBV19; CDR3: CAGRSPRDRGNSPLHF
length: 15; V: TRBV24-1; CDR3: CASSQDRQPNQPQHF
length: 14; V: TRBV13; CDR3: CASSVGTANYCYTF
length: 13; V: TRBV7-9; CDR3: CASSSAGIHEQYF
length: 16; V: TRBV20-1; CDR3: CSARPTGTGVSYEQYF
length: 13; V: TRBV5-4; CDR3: CASSQGRLGEQYF
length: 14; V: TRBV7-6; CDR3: CASSPTGSEETQYF
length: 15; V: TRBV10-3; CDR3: CASSYLDPANEKLFF
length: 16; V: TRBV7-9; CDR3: CASSLGPGTGRTEAFF
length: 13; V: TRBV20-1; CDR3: CSAEGQATWGYTF
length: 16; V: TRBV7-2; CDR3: CASSLGPGGLQETQYF
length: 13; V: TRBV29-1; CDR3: CSVAQGRDTEAFF
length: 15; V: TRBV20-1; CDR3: CSASDWAGSNQPQHF
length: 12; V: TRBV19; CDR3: CASSRREGGYTF
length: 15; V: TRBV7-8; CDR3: CASSLKGLFNSPLHF
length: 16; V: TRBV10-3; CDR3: CAISWETGVGANEQYF
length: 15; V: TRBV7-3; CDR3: CASSLGFGDAYEQYF
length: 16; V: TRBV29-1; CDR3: CSVPTGGIRGTETQYF
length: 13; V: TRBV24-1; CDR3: CATSDPGQYGYTF
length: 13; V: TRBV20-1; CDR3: CSAVTDSNQPQHF
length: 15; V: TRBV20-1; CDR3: CSASPLEPSYYEQYF
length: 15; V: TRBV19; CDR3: CASSIGGLLQETQYF
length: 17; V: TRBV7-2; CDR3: CASSPGTGGSYNSPLHF
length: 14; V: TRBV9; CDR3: CASSVEPDTYEQYF
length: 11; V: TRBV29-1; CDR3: CSSQGGDGYTF
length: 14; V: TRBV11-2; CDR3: CASSFGRGNEKLFF
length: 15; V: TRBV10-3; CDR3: CASSPSSGPRDGYTF
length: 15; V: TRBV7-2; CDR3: CASSPGTSGRETQYF
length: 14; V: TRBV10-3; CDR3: CAIRGQANSYEQYF
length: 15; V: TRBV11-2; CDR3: CASSANRGASEKLFF
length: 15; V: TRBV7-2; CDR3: CASSSPRGGPGELFF
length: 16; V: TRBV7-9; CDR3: CASSLGAGASGNTIYF
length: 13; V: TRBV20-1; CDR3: CSARRPNTDTQYF
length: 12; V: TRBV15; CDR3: CATSKSGTEAFF
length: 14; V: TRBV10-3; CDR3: CAISYRLGNEKLFF
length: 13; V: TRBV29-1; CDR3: CSVYQGATNEAFF